The source of this T cell receptor beta chain is a study of blood T cell repertoires in COVID-19. Study in general: Samples came from the United States, Italy and Spain, spanning acute and convalescent COVID-19. T cells, B-cell-depleted T cells, or PBMCs supplied cDNA or gDNA.

Sequenced by immunoSEQ multiplex PCR; TCRdb stores in-frame clones only, minus some. The table includes about 320,000 clones, roughly 89% detected once. Study members were between about 18 and 89 years old and lived in fewer than 30 US regions. Participants reported their clinical history, and cohort assignment relied on those reports. This CDR3 comprises 14 residues. The V gene end was trimmed by 1 base and the J gene end by 4 bases; junction bases not matched to a gene: 0. Germline V gives CDR1 SGHRS, CDR2 YFSETQ. This TCR was sampled from a man between 60 and 75 years old who had recovered from COVID-19. The V gene is TRBV5-1, the J gene TRBJ2-3; 10 bases are a match to TRBD2. Sequenced: PBMCs or T cells enriched from blood (not recorded which). This CDR3 reads CASSLTSGADTQYF. Here the CDR3 DNA reads TGCGCCAGCAGCTTGACTAGCGGGGCAGATACGCAGTATTTT.